This T cell receptor (beta chain) originates from a study of blood T cell repertoires in COVID-19. Study information: From the United States, Italy and Spain came samples of acute and convalescent COVID-19. Sources were T cells, B-cell-depleted T cells, or PBMCs; the material itself was cDNA or gDNA.

Per the original data handling: Amplification with reference gene primers provided the estimates of nucleated cell counts. Sequencing used immunoSEQ multiplex PCR; TCRdb keeps in-frame clones, though not all of them. V, J and clone size derive from that table, while D and trimming were established from the DNA sequence. The sample shows about 230,000 clones, approximately 83% of them seen only once. Germline V CDR1 and CDR2: KGHDR, SFDVKD. The CDR3 has 12 residues. Sequenced material: peripheral blood. The genes are TRBV24-1 and TRBJ2-5, with 7 bases identical to TRBD1. This clonotype originated in a woman aged 50 to 65 with acute or convalescent COVID-19. The CDR3 region is CATGANQETQYF. Here the CDR3 DNA reads TGTGCTACAGGGGCGAACCAAGAGACCCAGTACTTC.